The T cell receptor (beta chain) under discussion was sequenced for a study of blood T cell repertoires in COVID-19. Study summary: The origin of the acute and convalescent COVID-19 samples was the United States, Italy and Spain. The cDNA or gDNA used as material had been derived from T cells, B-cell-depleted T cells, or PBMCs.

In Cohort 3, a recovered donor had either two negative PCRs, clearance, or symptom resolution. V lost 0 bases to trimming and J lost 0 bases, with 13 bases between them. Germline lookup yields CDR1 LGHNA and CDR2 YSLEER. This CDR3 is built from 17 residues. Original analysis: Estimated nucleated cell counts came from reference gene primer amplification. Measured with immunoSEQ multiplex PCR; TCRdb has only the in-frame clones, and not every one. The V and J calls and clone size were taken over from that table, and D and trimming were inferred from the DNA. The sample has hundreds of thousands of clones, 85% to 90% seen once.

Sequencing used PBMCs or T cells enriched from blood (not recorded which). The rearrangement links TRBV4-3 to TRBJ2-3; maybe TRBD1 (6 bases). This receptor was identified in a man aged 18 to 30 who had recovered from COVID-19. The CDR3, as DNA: TGCGCCAGCAGCCAAGAAGAGGTGAGGGGGAGCACAGATACGCAGTATTTT. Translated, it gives CASSQEEVRGSTDTQYF.